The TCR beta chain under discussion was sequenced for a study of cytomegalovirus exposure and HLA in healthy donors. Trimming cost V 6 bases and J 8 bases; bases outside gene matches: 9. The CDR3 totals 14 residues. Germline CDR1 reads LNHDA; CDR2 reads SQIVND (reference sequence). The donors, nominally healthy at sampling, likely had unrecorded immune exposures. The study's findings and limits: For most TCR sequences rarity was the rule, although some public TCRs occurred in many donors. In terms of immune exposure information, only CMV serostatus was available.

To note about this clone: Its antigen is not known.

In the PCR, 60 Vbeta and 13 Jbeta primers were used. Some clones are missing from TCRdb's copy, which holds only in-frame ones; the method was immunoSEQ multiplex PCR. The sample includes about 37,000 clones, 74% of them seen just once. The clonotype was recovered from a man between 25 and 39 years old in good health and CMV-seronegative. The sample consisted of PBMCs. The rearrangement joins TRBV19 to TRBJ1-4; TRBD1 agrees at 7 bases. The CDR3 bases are TGTGCCAGTAGCGACCACGCAGGGGGGGAAAAACTGTTTTTT. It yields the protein CASSDHAGGEKLFF.